This T cell receptor (beta chain) was identified in a study of long-term antiretroviral therapy in people with HIV. The assay used was immunoSEQ (version v3.0), run at survey level. Sequenced by immunoSEQ multiplex PCR; TCRdb stores in-frame clones only, minus some. The sample includes 20,000 to 25,000 clones, around 80% of them seen just once. Comments on this clone: Its specificity is not known.

The CDR3 is 18 residues long. CDR1 and CDR2 from the germline V gene are SGHRS and YFSETQ. The V end was cut by 0 bases, the J end by 9 bases, with 27 bases between. Whole-study findings and limits: HIV repertoires spanned tighter CDR3 length ranges than controls did.

The V call is TRBV5-1, the J call TRBJ1-1; D is ambiguous. The TCR sequence derives from a young woman with HIV. Sequencing was performed on unsorted PBMCs, taken 0.2 years after starting antiretroviral therapy. This CDR3 is CASSLAAPLRFLRYKAFF. In DNA form, the CDR3 reads TGCGCCAGCAGCTTGGCCGCCCCGCTACGTTTCCTTCGCTATAAAGCTTTCTTT.